What follows describes a single T cell receptor (beta chain). Original methodology: For nucleated cells, counts were estimated from reference gene primer amplification. Using immunoSEQ multiplex PCR, the repertoire was profiled, and TCRdb retains in-frame clones only, with some absent. D and trimming were read from the DNA, whereas the V and J calls and clone size are those reported in that table. The sample lists 200,000 to 300,000 clones, 80% to 85% seen once, with 4.2% in the top ten. This record belongs to a study of blood T cell repertoires in COVID-19. Background on the study: Whether acute or convalescent, the COVID-19 samples came from the United States, Italy and Spain.

Germline CDR1 SGHRS, CDR2 YFSETQ. The V gene end was trimmed by 4 bases and the J gene end by 0 bases; junction bases not matched to a gene: 7. The CDR3 is made up of 15 amino acids. This clonotype was sampled from a man in his sixties with acute or convalescent COVID-19. The chain joins TRBV5-1 to TRBJ2-7, with 7 bases aligning to TRBD1. Sequenced material: peripheral blood. CDR3 DNA: TGCGCCAGCAGCCCCCGGGACAGCTCCTCCTACGAGCAGTACTTC. The encoded protein is CASSPRDSSSYEQYF.